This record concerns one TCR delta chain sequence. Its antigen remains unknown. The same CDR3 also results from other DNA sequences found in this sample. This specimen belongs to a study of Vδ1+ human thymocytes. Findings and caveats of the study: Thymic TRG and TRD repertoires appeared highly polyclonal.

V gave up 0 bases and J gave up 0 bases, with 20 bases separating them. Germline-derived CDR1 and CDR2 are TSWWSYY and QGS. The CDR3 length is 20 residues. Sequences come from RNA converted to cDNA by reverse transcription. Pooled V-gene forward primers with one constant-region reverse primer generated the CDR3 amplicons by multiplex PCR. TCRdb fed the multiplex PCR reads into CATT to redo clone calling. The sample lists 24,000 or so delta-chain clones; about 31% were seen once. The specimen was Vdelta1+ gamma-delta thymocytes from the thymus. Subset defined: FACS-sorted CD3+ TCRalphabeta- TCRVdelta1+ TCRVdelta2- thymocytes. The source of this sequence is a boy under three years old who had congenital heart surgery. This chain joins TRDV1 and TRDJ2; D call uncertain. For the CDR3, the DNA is TGTGCTCTTGGGGAACTACATGCACGGGCCCGCGAAGCTTTGACAGCACAACTCTTCTTT. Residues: CALGELHARAREALTAQLFF.